The sequence of this TCR beta chain was determined in a study of T cell responses to AZD1222 COVID-19 vaccine. This clone was picked up many times. Germline values: CDR1 MDHEN, CDR2 SYDVKM. The V end lost 3 bases, the J end lost 1 base, and 15 bases lay between the germline ends. CDR3 length equals 16 residues. Generated by immunoSEQ multiplex PCR, the TCRdb table keeps only in-frame clones and is missing some. The sample holds approximately 150,000 clones; roughly nine tenths are singletons and the top ten take over 1%. The sequencing used peripheral blood, collected 28 days after the second AZD1222 dose. This receptor was identified in an adult who received the AZD1222 COVID-19 vaccine. The chain recombines TRBV28 with TRBJ1-1; D remains unclear. The CDR3 loop is CASSFPAWTGNTEAFF. The CDR3 DNA reads as TGTGCCAGCAGTTTCCCAGCCTGGACGGGGAACACTGAAGCTTTCTTT. Filled out from reference TRBV28 and TRBJ1-1, the complete variable domain reads DVKVTQSSRYLVKRTGEKVFLECVQDMDHENMFWYRQDPGLGLRLIYFSYDVKMKEKGDIPEGYSVSREKKERFSLILESASTNQTSMYLCASSFPAWTGNTEAFFGQGTRLTVV.